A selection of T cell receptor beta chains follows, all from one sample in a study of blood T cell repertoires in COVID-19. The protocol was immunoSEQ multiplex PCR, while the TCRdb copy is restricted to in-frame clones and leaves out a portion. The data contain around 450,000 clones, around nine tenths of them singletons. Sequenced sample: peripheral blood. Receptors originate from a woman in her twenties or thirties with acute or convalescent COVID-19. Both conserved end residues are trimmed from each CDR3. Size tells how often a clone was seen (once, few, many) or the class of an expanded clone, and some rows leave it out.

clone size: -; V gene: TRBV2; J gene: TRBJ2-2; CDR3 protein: ASHGLGDGELF
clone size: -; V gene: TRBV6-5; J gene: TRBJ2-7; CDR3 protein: ASSYRDRGHYEQY
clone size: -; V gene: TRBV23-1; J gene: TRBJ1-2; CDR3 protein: ASSQRVPKHNYGYT
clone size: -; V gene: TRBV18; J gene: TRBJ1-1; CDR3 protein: ASSPTGGEAF
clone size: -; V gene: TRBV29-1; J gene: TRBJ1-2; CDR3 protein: SVSPGQNYGYT
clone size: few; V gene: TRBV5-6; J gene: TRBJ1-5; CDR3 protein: ASSPRGQWSNQPQH
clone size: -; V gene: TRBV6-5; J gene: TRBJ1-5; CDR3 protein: ASSAGANNQPQH
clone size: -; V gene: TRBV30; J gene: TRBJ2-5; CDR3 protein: AGGETQY
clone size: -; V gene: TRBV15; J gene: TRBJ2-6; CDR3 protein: ATSNDRTGANVLT
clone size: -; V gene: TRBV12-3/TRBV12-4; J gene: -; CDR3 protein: ASSQQGLNEQY
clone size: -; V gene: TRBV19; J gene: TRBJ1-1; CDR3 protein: ASSIDGGQENTEAF
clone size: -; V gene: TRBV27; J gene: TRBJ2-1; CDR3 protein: ASSLYGTGGNEQF
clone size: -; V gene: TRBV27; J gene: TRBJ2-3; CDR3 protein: ASSLSTFQRGGGDTQY
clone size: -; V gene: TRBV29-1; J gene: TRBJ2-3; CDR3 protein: SVVSAYSGDQY
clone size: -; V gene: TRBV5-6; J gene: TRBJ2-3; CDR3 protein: ASSLKRGADTQY
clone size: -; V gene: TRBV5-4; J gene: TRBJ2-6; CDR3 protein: ASSPTGGLSGANVLT
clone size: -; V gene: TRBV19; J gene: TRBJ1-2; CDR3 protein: ASTTSRDKSRAYGYT
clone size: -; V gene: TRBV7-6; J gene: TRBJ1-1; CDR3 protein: ASSSGTGVTEAF
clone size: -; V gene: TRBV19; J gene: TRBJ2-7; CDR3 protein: ASSAGLAGAGEQY
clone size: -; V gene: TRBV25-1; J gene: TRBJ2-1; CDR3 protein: ASSTRLAGGLGEQF
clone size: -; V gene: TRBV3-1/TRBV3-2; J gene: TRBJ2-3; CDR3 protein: ASSESDTQY
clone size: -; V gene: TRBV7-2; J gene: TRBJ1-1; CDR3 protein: ASSYQDRRAF
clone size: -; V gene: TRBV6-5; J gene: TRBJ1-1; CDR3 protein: ASSPGQGGTEAF
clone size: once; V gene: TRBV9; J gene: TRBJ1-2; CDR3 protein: ASSRGGLGYGYT
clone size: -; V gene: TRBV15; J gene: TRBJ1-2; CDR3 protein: ATSPPTALGRRKGGGYT
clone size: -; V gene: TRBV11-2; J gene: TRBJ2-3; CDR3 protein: ASSKGGDRVTDTQY
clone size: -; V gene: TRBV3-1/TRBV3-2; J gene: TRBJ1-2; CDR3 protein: ASSQDPRLNYGYT
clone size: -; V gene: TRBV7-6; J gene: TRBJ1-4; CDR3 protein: ASSPRMGTETNEKLF
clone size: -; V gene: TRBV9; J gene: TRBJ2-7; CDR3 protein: ASSMSGGVSEQY
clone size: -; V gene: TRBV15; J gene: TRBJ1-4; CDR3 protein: ATSRDGGRQLNEKLF
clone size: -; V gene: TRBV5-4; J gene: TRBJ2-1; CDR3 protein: ASSRTGIYNEQF
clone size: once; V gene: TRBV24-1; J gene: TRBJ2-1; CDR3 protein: ATSDLTGTLRNEQF
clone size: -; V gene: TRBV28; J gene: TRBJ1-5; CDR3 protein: ASSPGTGVNQPQH
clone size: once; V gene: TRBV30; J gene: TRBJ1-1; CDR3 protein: AWRRGNTEAF
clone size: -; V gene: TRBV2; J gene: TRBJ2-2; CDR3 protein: ASGDSNTGELF
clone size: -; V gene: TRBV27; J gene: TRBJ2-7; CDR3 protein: ASSLSLGGAVYEQY
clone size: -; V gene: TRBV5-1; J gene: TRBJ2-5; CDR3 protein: ASSLDRVMEVETQY
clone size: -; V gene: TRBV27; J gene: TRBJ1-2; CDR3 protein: ASSLGQSYGYT
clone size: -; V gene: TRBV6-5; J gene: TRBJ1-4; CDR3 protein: ASSRRDRANEKLF
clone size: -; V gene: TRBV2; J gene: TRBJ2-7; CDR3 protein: ASRMRSYEQY
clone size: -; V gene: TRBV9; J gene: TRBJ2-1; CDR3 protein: ASSVAGQGFSGEQF
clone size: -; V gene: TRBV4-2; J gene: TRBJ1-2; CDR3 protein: ASSQATGHNYGYT
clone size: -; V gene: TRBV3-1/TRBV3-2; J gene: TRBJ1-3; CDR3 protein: ASSQYSGNTIY
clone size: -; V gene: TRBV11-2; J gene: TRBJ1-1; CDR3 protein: ASSAAVGWEAF
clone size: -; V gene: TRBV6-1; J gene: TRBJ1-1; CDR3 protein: ASSEDPIPGSTEAF
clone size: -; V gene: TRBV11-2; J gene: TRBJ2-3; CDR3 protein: ASSYFGGSTDTQY
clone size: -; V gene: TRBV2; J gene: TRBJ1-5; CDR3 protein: ASSSSGTGNQPQH
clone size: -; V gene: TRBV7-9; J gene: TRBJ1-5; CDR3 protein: ASSINSNQPQH
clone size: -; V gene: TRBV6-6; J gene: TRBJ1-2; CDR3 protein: ASSYSRDRGAYGYT
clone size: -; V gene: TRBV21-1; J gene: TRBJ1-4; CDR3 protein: ASSPQGGTGCHREKLF
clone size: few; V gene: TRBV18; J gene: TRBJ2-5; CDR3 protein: ASSPLRTGGQETQY
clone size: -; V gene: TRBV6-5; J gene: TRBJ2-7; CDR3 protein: ATRETGISYEQY
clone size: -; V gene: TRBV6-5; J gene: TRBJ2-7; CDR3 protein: ASQSDTYEQY
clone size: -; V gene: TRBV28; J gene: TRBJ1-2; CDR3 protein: ASSLIGLTANYGYT
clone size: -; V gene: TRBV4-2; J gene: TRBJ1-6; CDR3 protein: ASSQVKENSPLH
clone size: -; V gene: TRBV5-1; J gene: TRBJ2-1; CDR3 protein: ASSLASGNEQF
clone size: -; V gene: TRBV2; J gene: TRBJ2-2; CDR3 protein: ASSVTSGGYNGELF
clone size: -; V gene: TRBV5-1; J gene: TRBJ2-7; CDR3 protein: ASSRGQSDEQY
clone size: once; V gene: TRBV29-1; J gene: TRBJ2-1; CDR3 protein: GLKQGGKNNEQF